Listed below are T cell receptor beta chains from one sample, sequenced in a study of blood T cells in healthy people across ages. From the 5' RACE reads, TCRdb called clonotypes with MiXCR, one entry per CDR3 protein. Found here are approximately 780,000 distinct CDR3 sequences, around a quarter of them singletons; the top ten hold 2.5% to 3.5%. The sample was also linked to a second study, of T cells of mothers and their children.

Source material: blood. All receptors derive from a boy aged 5-17 years in good health. The CDR3 runs from the conserved cysteine through the conserved F or W. A D gene is named only where the DNA matches it firmly. Only part of the rows carry a size: once, few, many, or a class if the clone is expanded.

>TRBJ1-6|-|few|TRBV5-1
CASGPGLSSYNSPLHF
TGCGCCAGCGGTCCGGGGCTAAGCTCCTATAATTCACCCCTCCACTTT
>TRBJ1-4|TRBD1|-|TRBV12-3/TRBV12-4
CASSFLPGGHEKLFF
TGTGCCAGCAGTTTTCTTCCAGGGGGCCATGAAAAACTGTTTTTT
>TRBJ2-5|TRBD1|-|TRBV25-1
CATMDRGQETQYF
TGTGCCACAATGGACAGGGGGCAAGAGACCCAGTACTTC
>TRBJ1-2|TRBD1|-|TRBV12-3/TRBV12-4
CATFPGTGNYGYTF
TGTGCCACCTTTCCCGGGACAGGGAACTATGGCTACACCTTC
>TRBJ2-1|-|few|TRBV27
CASSLSLVGQNEQFF
TGTGCCAGCAGTTTATCCTTAGTTGGGCAGAATGAGCAGTTCTTC
>TRBJ2-5|-|-|TRBV7-6
CASSNRDLETQYF
TGTGCCAGCAGCAACCGGGACTTGGAGACCCAGTACTTC
>TRBJ1-6|TRBD1|-|TRBV27
CASSFDRASPLHF
TGTGCCAGCAGTTTCGACAGGGCCTCACCCCTCCACTTT
>TRBJ2-3|TRBD2|many|TRBV5-1
CASSPPGSGGTDTQYF
TGCGCCAGCAGCCCCCCGGGTAGCGGGGGGACAGATACGCAGTATTTT
>TRBJ1-4|-|-|TRBV6-5
CASSYSGRLREKLFF
TGTGCCAGCAGTTACTCCGGACGTCTCCGAGAAAAACTGTTTTTT
>TRBJ1-2|-|few|TRBV7-9
CASSQDFYGYTF
TGTGCCAGCAGTCAGGACTTCTATGGCTACACCTTC
>TRBJ1-4|TRBD1|few|TRBV5-1
CASSSVPGQETNEELFF
TGCGCCAGCAGCTCCGTCCCGGGACAGGAGACTAATGAAGAACTGTTTTTT
>TRBJ2-5|TRBD1|few|TRBV9
CASSALPGQGMETQYF
TGTGCCAGCAGCGCCCTGCCGGGACAGGGGATGGAGACCCAGTACTTC
>TRBJ2-7|TRBD2|-|TRBV11-1
CASSLAGLAREQYF
TGTGCCAGCAGCTTAGCTGGACTAGCGAGAGAGCAGTACTTC
>TRBJ1-3|-|few|TRBV7-2
CASSLAGRGVYF
TGTGCCAGCAGCTTAGCGGGCAGGGGAGTCTATTTT
>TRBJ2-7|-|few|TRBV7-9
CASSPREGRGYEQYF
TGTGCCAGCAGCCCCCGGGAAGGGCGCGGCTACGAGCAGTACTTC
>TRBJ2-7|-|-|TRBV5-1
CASRFQGSYEQYF
TGCGCCAGCAGATTCCAGGGTTCCTACGAGCAGTACTTC
>TRBJ1-2|TRBD1|-|TRBV25-1
CASSAQGVEGYTF
TGTGCCAGCAGTGCCCAGGGGGTGGAGGGCTACACCTTC
>TRBJ2-2|-|few|TRBV7-9
CASSYQTGPGELFF
TGTGCCAGCAGCTATCAGACAGGTCCCGGGGAGCTGTTTTTT
>TRBJ2-3|-|-|TRBV15
CATSRDEDLGDTQYF
TGTGCCACCAGCAGAGATGAGGACTTGGGAGATACGCAGTATTTT
>TRBJ1-1|-|few|TRBV28
CASRTGFTAFF
TGTGCCAGCAGAACAGGTTTTACGGCTTTCTTT
>TRBJ2-1|-|once|TRBV5-1
CASSPPGSEQFF
TGCGCCAGCAGCCCCCCGGGCAGTGAGCAGTTCTTC
>TRBJ2-7|-|-|TRBV7-6
CASSLGTGLDYEQYF
TGTGCCAGCAGCTTAGGCACGGGCCTCGACTACGAGCAGTACTTC
>TRBJ2-2|-|-|TRBV29-1
CSGGEDTGELFF
TGCAGCGGAGGAGAGGACACCGGGGAGCTGTTTTTT
>TRBJ2-3|TRBD2|few|TRBV25-1
CASSADSGGPTDTQYF
TGTGCCAGCAGTGCTGATAGCGGGGGGCCCACAGATACGCAGTATTTT
>TRBJ2-3|-|few|TRBV29-1
CSVEAGALTDTQYF
TGCAGCGTCGAAGCAGGGGCCCTCACAGATACGCAGTATTTT
>TRBJ1-4|-|-|TRBV12-3/TRBV12-4
CASTKGSYSNEKLLF
TGTGCCAGCACTAAAGGGTCTTATTCTAATGAAAAACTGCTTTTT
>TRBJ2-4|TRBD2|few|TRBV7-2
CASTGTSKNIQYF
TGTGCCAGTACCGGGACTAGCAAAAACATTCAGTACTTC
>TRBJ2-5|TRBD1|-|TRBV3-1
CASSRGQAPGTQYF
TGTGCCAGCAGCCGCGGACAGGCCCCAGGGACCCAGTACTTC
>TRBJ2-1|-|-|TRBV20-1
CSVLRPNNEQFF
TGCAGTGTTTTGAGACCGAACAATGAGCAGTTCTTC